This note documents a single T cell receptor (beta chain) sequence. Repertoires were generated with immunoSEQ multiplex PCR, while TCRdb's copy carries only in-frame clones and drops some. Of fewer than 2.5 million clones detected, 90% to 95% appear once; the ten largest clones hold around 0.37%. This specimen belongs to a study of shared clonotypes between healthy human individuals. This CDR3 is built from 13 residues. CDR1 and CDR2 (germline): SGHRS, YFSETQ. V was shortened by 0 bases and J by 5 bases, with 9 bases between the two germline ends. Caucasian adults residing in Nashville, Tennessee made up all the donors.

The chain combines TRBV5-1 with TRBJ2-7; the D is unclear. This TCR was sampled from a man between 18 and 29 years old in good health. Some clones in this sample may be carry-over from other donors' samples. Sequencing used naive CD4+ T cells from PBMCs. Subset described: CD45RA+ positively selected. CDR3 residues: CASSLAGNHEQYF. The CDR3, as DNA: TGCGCCAGCAGCTTGGCTGGGAACCACGAGCAGTACTTC.